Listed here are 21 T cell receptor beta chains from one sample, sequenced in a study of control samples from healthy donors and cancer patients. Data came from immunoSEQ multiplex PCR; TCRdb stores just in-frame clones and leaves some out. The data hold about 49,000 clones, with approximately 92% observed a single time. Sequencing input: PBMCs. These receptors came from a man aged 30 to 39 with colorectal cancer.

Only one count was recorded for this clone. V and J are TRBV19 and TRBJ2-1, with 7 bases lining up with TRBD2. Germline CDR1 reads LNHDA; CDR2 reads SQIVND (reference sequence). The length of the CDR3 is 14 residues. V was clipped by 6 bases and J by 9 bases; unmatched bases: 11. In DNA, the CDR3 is TGTGCCAGTAGCGGGGGGACGGTTAGAGGTGAGCAGTTCTTC. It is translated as CASSGGTVRGEQFF.

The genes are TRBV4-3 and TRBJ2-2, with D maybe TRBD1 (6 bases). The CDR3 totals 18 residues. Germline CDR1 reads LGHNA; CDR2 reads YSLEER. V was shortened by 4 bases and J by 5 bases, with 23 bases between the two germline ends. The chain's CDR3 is CASSPKTWTAVVTGELFF. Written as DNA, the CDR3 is TGCGCCAGCAGCCCTAAGACCTGGACAGCGGTTGTGACCGGGGAGCTGTTTTTT.

For the CDR3, the DNA is TGCAGCGTTGTAGTGGGGGGCAACTATGGCTACACCTTC. Translating it yields CSVVVGGNYGYTF. The chain joins TRBV29-1 to TRBJ1-2, with D tentatively TRBD1 (6 bases). The germline V and J ends were trimmed by 4 bases and 2 bases, with 11 bases remaining between them. Germline loops: CDR1 SQVTM, CDR2 ANQGSEA. The CDR3 length is 13 residues.

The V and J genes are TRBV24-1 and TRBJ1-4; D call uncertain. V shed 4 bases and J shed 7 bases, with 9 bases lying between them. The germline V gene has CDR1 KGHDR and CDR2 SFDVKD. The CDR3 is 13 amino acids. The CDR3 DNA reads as TGTGCCACCAGTGAAGGCCTGGGTGAAAAACTGTTTTTT. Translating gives CATSEGLGEKLFF.

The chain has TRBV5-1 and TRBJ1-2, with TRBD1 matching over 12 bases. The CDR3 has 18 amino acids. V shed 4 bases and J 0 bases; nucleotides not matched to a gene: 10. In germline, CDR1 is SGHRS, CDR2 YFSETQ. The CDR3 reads CASSTSGTGGSSNYGYTF. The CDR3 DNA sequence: TGCGCCAGCAGCACCTCAGGGACAGGGGGCTCCTCTAACTATGGCTACACCTTC.

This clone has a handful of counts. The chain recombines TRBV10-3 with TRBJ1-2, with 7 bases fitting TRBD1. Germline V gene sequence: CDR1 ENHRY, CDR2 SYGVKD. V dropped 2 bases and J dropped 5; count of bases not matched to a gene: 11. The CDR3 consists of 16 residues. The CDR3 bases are TGTGCCATCAGTGAGAGCGGTGCAGGGGGATGGTATGGCTACACCTTC. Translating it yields CAISESGAGGWYGYTF.

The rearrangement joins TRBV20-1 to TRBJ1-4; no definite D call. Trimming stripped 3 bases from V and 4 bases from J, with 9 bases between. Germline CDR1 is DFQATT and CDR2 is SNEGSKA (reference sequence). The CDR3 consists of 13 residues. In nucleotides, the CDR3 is TGCAGTGCTAGTCTGCGGAGTAATGAAAAACTGTTTTTT. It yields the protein CSASLRSNEKLFF.

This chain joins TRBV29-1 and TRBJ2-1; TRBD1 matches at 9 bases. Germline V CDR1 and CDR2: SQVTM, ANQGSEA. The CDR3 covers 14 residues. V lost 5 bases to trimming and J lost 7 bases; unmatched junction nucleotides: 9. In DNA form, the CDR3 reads TGCAGCGTTATCACAGGGGGCGTTTTTAATGAGCAGTTCTTC. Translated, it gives CSVITGGVFNEQFF.

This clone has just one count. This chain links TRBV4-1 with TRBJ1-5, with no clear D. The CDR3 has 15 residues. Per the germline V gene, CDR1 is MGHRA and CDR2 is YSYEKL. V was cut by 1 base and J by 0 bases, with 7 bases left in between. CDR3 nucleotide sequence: TGCGCCAGCAGCCAAGTAGGATATAGCAATCAGCCCCAGCATTTT. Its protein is CASSQVGYSNQPQHF.

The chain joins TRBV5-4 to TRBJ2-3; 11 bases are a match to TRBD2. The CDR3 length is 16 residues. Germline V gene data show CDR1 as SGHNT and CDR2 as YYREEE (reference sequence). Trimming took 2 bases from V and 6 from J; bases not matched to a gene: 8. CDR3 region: CASSFPSGGTSDTQYF. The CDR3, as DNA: TGTGCCAGCAGCTTCCCTAGCGGGGGGACTTCGGATACGCAGTATTTT.

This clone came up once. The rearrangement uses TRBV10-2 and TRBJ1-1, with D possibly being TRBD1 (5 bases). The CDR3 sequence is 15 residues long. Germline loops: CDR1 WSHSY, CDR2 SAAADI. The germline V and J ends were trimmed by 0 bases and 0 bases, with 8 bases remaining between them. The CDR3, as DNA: TGCGCCAGCAGTGAGTCTCCGGACATGAACACTGAAGCTTTCTTT. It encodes CASSESPDMNTEAFF.

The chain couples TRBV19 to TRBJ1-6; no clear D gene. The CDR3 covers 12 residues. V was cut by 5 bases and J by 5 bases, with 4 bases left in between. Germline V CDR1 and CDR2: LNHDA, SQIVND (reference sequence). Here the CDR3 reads CASSENNSPLHF. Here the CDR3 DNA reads TGTGCCAGTAGTGAGAATAATTCACCCCTCCACTTT.

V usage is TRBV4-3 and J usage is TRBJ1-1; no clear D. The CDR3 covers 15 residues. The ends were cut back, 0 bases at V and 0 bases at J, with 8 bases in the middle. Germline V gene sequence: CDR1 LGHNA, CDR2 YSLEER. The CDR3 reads CASSQDLFMNTEAFF. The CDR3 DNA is TGCGCCAGCAGCCAAGATCTTTTTATGAACACTGAAGCTTTCTTT.

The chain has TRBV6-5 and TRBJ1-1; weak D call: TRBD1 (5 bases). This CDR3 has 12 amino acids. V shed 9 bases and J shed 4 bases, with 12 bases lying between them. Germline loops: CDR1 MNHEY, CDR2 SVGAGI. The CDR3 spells CASSGGGTEAFF. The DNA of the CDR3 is TGTGCCAGTAGCGGGGGGGGCACTGAAGCTTTCTTT.

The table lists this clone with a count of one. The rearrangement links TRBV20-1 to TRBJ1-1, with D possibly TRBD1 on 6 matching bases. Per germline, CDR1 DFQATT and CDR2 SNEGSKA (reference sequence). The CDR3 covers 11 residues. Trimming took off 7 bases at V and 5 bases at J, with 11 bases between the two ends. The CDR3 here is CSVGAVTEAFF. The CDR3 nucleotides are TGCAGTGTGGGGGCGGTAACTGAAGCTTTCTTT.

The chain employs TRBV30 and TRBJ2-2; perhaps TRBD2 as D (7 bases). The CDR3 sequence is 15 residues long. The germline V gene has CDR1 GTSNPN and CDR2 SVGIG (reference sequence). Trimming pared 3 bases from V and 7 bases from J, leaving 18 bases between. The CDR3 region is CAWRPTGRVNGELFF. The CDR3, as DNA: TGTGCCTGGAGGCCTACAGGGAGGGTAAACGGGGAGCTGTTTTTT.

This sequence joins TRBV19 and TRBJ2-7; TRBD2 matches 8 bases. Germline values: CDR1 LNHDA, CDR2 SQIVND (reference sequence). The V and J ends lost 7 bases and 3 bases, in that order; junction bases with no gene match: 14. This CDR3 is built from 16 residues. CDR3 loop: CASTPGGIGRNYEQYF. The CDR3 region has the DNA TGTGCCAGTACTCCGGGAGGGATTGGGCGAAACTACGAGCAGTACTTC.

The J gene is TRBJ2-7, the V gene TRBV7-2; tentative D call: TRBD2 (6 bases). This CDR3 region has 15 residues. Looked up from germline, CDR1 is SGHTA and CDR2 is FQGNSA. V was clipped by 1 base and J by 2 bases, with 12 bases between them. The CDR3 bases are TGTGCCAGCAGCTTAGTGGGAGGTACCGCCTACGAGCAGTACTTC. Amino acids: CASSLVGGTAYEQYF.

The CDR3 sequence is CAWRKKQGFDNTEAFF. The CDR3 nucleotides are TGTGCCTGGCGCAAAAAGCAGGGGTTCGATAACACTGAAGCTTTCTTT. V usage is TRBV30 and J usage is TRBJ1-1; tentatively, D is TRBD1 (6 bases). Germline CDR1 reads GTSNPN; CDR2 reads SVGIG (reference sequence). This CDR3 has 16 amino acids. V was clipped by 5 bases and J by 2 bases, with 21 bases between them.

The DNA of the CDR3 is TGTGCCAGCAGCTTCTCAGGCATGCCGCCAAGGGGCTACACCTTC. Protein: CASSFSGMPPRGYTF. V usage is TRBV7-9 and J usage is TRBJ1-2; D gene ambiguous. The CDR3 length is 15 residues. Trimming pared 3 bases from V and 8 bases from J, leaving 19 bases between. Germline values: CDR1 SEHNR, CDR2 FQNEAQ (reference sequence).

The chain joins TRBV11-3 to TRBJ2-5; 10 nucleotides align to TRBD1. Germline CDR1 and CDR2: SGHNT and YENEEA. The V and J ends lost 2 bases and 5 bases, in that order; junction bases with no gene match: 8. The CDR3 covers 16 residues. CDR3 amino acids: CASSLRRQGARETQYF. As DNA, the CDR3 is TGTGCCAGCAGCTTAAGAAGACAGGGGGCTAGGGAGACCCAGTACTTC.